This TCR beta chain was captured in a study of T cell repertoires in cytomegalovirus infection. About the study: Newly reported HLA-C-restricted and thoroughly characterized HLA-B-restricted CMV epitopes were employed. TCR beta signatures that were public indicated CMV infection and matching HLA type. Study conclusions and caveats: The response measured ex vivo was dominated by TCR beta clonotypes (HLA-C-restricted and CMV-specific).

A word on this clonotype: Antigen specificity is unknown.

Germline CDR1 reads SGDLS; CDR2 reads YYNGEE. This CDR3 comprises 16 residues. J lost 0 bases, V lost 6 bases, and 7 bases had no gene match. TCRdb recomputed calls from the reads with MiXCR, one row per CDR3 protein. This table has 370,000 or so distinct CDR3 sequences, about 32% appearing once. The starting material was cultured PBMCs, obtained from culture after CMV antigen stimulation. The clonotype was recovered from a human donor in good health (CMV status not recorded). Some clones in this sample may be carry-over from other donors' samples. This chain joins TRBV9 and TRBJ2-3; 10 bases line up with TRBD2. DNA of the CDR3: TGTGCCAGCAACGAAGCGGGAGGGACTAGCACAGATACGCAGTATTTT. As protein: CASNEAGGTSTDTQYF.